Presented here are 21 T cell receptor beta chains from one specimen sequenced in a study of T cells after yellow fever vaccination. TCRdb processed the 5' RACE reads anew with MiXCR; each CDR3 protein has one entry. This sample yields a few hundred thousand distinct CDR3 sequences, of which roughly 5% are seen a single time; approximately 3.5% belongs to the top ten. The sequencing here drew on CD4+ T cells sorted from PBMCs, taken on the day of the yellow fever booster vaccination. The receptors were sampled from a man aged 18 to 29 who received the YFV17D yellow fever vaccine.

J is TRBJ2-7 and V is TRBV6-6; D may be TRBD2 (5 bases). The CDR3 consists of 13 residues. CDR1 is MNHNY and CDR2 is SVGAGI in the germline V gene (reference sequence). V was clipped by 6 bases and J by 7 bases, with 16 bases between them. This chain's CDR3 is CASRGTSGEEQYV. DNA of the CDR3: TGTGCCAGCAGGGGCACCTCCGGGGAGGAGCAGTACGTC.

The J gene is TRBJ1-2, the V gene TRBV6-1; D gene uncertain. Germline assignment: CDR1 MNHNS and CDR2 SASEGT. The ends were cut back, 8 bases at V and 4 bases at J, with 14 bases in the middle. The CDR3 has 13 amino acids. The CDR3 is CASGMVRAYGYTF. CDR3 bases: TGTGCCAGCGGAATGGTGAGGGCCTATGGCTACACCTTC.

The chain joins TRBV18 to TRBJ2-1; TRBD1 is a possible D gene (6 bases). V was cut by 4 bases and J by 6 bases, with 10 bases left in between. The CDR3 spans 13 residues. CDR1 and CDR2 from the germline V gene are KGHSH and LQKENI. CDR3 DNA sequence: TGTGCCAGCTCACTGGACAGCCTCAATGAGCAGTTCTTC. Translated: CASSLDSLNEQFF. The entire variable domain, with the rest obtained from reference TRBV18 and TRBJ2-1, is as follows: NAGVMQNPRHLVRRRGQEARLRCSPMKGHSHVYWYRQLPEEGLKFMVYLQKENIIDESGMPKERFSAEFPKEGPSILRIQQVVRGDSAAYFCASSLDSLNEQFFGPGTRLTVL.

This clonotype has ten or more counts. The chain carries TRBV12-3 or TRBV12-4 and TRBJ2-1, with 8 bases aligning to TRBD2. Unmatched junction bases numbered 4, after V lost 5 bases and J lost 4 bases. CDR3 size: 14 residues. CDR3 in amino acids: CASSPGGSYNEQFF. DNA of the CDR3: TGTGCCAGCAGTCCGGGGGGGTCTTACAATGAGCAGTTCTTC.

This clonotype was counted at least ten times. The chain is built from TRBV4-3 and TRBJ1-3; D is uncertain. The CDR3 has 17 amino acids. With 1 base removed from V and 2 bases from J, the gap between germline ends came to 15 bases. Germline CDR1 reads LGHNA; CDR2 reads YSLEER. The CDR3 spells CASSQAYKVITGNTIYF. The DNA for the CDR3 is TGCGCCAGCAGCCAAGCCTACAAGGTCATAACTGGAAACACCATATATTTT.

The gene calls are TRBV6-6 and TRBJ2-4; D tentatively fits TRBD1 or TRBD2 (7 bases each). The V and J ends lost 9 bases and 0 bases respectively, with 12 bases between them. The CDR3 is 14 amino acids. Germline V CDR1 and CDR2: MNHNY, SVGAGI (reference sequence). CDR3: CASQGGVAKNIQYF. The CDR3 bases are TGTGCCAGTCAGGGGGGGGTAGCCAAAAACATTCAGTACTTC.

This clonotype was recorded a few times. The chain couples TRBV19 to TRBJ2-7; 8 bases map to TRBD2. The ends lost 6 bases at V and 3 bases at J; junction bases unmatched: 7. Germline values: CDR1 LNHDA, CDR2 SQIVND (reference sequence). The CDR3 covers 14 residues. CDR3 bases: TGTGCCAGTAGAAGAACAGCGGGGGTCTACGAGCAGTACTTC. This translates into CASRRTAGVYEQYF.

This clonotype was observed at least ten times. J is TRBJ1-2 and V is TRBV12-3 or TRBV12-4; 7 bases agree with TRBD1. V was pared by 5 bases and J by 4 bases, with 1 base of the junction left unmatched. This CDR3 region has 12 residues. This chain's CDR3 is CASSNRGYGYTF. Written as DNA, the CDR3 is TGTGCCAGCAGTAACAGGGGCTATGGCTACACCTTC.

V and J are TRBV9 and TRBJ2-5; D is ambiguous. Germline CDR1 is SGDLS and CDR2 is YYNGEE. V lost 1 base and J lost 2, with 12 bases in between. The CDR3 is 15 residues long. The CDR3 DNA is TGTGCCAGCAGCGTACGGATCGGCAGGCAAGAGACCCAGTACTTC. Protein product: CASSVRIGRQETQYF.

The chain employs TRBV7-9 and TRBJ1-1; D not resolved. The germline CDR1 and CDR2 sequences are SEHNR and FQNEAQ (reference sequence). CDR3 size: 12 residues. V lost 5 bases and J 11 bases, leaving 15 bases between the germline ends. The CDR3 spells CASSTLGLGAFF. The CDR3 coding sequence is TGTGCCAGCAGCACCCTCGGCCTGGGCGCTTTCTTT.

This clonotype came up many times. The gene calls are TRBV10-3 and TRBJ1-4; D unclear. With 2 bases removed from V and 8 bases from J, the gap between germline ends came to 9 bases. The CDR3 totals 13 residues. Per the germline V gene, CDR1 is ENHRY and CDR2 is SYGVKD. The DNA for the CDR3 is TGTGCCATCAGTGAGACCCGAGGAGAAAAACTGTTTTTT. This codes for CAISETRGEKLFF.

This clonotype occurred a few times. This chain uses TRBV30 with TRBJ1-4, with TRBD1 identical over 7 bases. This CDR3 is built from 13 residues. The ends lost 2 bases at V and 7 bases at J; junction bases unmatched: 4. The germline V gene has CDR1 GTSNPN and CDR2 SVGIG (reference sequence). The CDR3 DNA reads TGTGCCTGGAGTACCCAGGGGGTTGAAAAACTGTTTTTT. Translating gives CAWSTQGVEKLFF.

This clonotype has a count of ten or more. The chain couples TRBV5-1 to TRBJ2-2; no reliable D call. V was pared by 0 bases and J by 0 bases, with 3 bases between. Looked up from germline, CDR1 is SGHRS and CDR2 is YFSETQ. The CDR3 is made up of 14 amino acids. The CDR3 loop is CASSLDPNTGELFF. Written as DNA, the CDR3 is TGCGCCAGCAGCTTGGATCCGAACACCGGGGAGCTGTTTTTT.

This clonotype appeared a few times. J is TRBJ2-1 and V is TRBV6-5; TRBD1 matches at 8 bases. Germline CDR1 reads MNHEY; CDR2 reads SVGAGI. The CDR3 has 14 residues. J gave up 4 bases and V 6 bases, and 5 bases lay outside the gene matches. The CDR3 is CASSRQGTYNEQFF. The CDR3 DNA sequence: TGTGCCAGCAGCCGACAGGGGACGTACAATGAGCAGTTCTTC.

The CDR3 DNA reads TGTGCCACCAGTGATCGGGCGGACAGAAATAGCAATCAGCCCCAGCATTTT. Its protein is CATSDRADRNSNQPQHF. V gene TRBV24-1 combines with J gene TRBJ1-5; TRBD1 might be the D (6 bases). Germline V gene sequence: CDR1 KGHDR, CDR2 SFDVKD. The CDR3 is 17 amino acids. V was clipped by 3 bases and J by 0 bases, with 14 bases between them.

Ten or more counts support this clonotype. This rearrangement joins TRBV2 to TRBJ2-1; 9 bases match TRBD1. CDR1 SNHLY and CDR2 FYNNEI come from the germline V gene. V gave up 8 bases and J gave up 3 bases; unmatched junction bases: 5. The CDR3 runs 14 residues. The CDR3 loop is CASGPGQGYNEQFF. CDR3 in DNA: TGTGCCAGCGGCCCGGGACAGGGCTACAATGAGCAGTTCTTC.

This clonotype was found once. The chain links TRBV2 to TRBJ2-1, with 13 bases lining up with TRBD2. The germline CDR1 and CDR2 sequences are SNHLY and FYNNEI. V was pared by 6 bases and J by 4 bases, with 9 bases of the junction left unmatched. The CDR3 is 17 amino acids. CDR3 sequence reads: CASSDLLTSGGYNEQFF. In nucleotides, the CDR3 is TGTGCCAGCAGCGACCTTCTGACTAGCGGGGGGTACAATGAGCAGTTCTTC.

This clonotype has a handful of counts. The chain has TRBV5-1 and TRBJ1-4; D may be TRBD1 (6 bases). V shed 4 bases and J shed 6 bases, with 13 bases lying between them. The CDR3 contains 14 residues. The germline gives CDR1 SGHRS, CDR2 YFSETQ. This CDR3 reads CASSPTGFHEKLFF. CDR3 DNA sequence: TGCGCCAGCAGCCCGACAGGATTTCATGAAAAACTGTTTTTT.

This clonotype was found many times. This CDR3 is CASSPLEDSQPQHF. For the CDR3, the DNA is TGTGCCAGCTCACCGTTGGAGGACAGTCAGCCCCAGCATTTT. This chain links TRBV18 with TRBJ1-5; TRBD1 might be the D (6 bases). The germline V gene has CDR1 KGHSH and CDR2 LQKENI. Between the trimmed V and J ends, which lost 3 bases and 6 bases, there was a span of 12 bases. This CDR3 is 14 amino acids long.

This clonotype was recorded at least ten times. The chain carries TRBV3-1 and TRBJ2-5, with a tentative D call TRBD1 (6 bases). V lost 6 bases, J lost 5 bases, and 13 bases lay in between. Per the germline V gene, CDR1 is LGHDT and CDR2 is YNNKEL (reference sequence). The CDR3 covers 13 residues. CDR3: CASRRRGMETQYF. CDR3 nucleotide sequence: TGTGCCAGCAGGCGAAGGGGGATGGAGACCCAGTACTTC.

The sample holds many counts of this clonotype. The V and J genes are TRBV19 and TRBJ1-4; 8 positions match TRBD1. Germline-derived CDR1 and CDR2 are LNHDA and SQIVND (reference sequence). The CDR3 contains 14 residues. Germline trimming cut 7 bases from V and 8 bases from J; bases unmatched to any gene: 9. The CDR3, as DNA: TGTGCCAGTACCCAGACAGGGGAGTACGAAAAACTGTTTTTT. It translates to CASTQTGEYEKLFF.